Listed below are T cell receptor beta chains from one sample, sequenced in a study of T cell responses to AZD1222 COVID-19 vaccine. Sequenced by immunoSEQ multiplex PCR; TCRdb stores in-frame clones only, minus some. The sample lists around 160,000 clones, 94% seen once, with about 0.64% in the top ten. This specimen consisted of peripheral blood, obtained on day 0 of AZD1222 vaccination. The receptors shown here come from an adult in good health. Both conserved end residues are part of each CDR3. D genes are given only for firm matches. The listing skips clone size in some rows; elsewhere it reads once, few, many or a size class.

-,TRBV27,TRBJ2-1,-,TGTGCCAGCAGGACGACCGGATGGGATTCCTACAATGAGCAGTTCTTC,CASRTTGWDSYNEQFF
once,TRBV7-9,TRBJ2-1,-,TGTGCCAGCAGCCAGTGGAAAGGGCCGAACTACAATGAGCAGTTCTTC,CASSQWKGPNYNEQFF
once,TRBV18,TRBJ2-1,TRBD2,TGTGCCAGCTCCCTCGCCGGGACTAGCGGAGAAAGCAATGAGCAGTTCTTC,CASSLAGTSGESNEQFF
-,TRBV7-3,TRBJ1-4,-,TGTGCCAGCAGCCCGGGACCGAATGAAAAACTGTTTTTT,CASSPGPNEKLFF
few,TRBV5-4,TRBJ1-5,-,TGTGCCAGCACCCAAAAGGGGTATAGCAATCAGCCCCAGCATTTT,CASTQKGYSNQPQHF
-,TRBV4-2,TRBJ1-5,TRBD1,TGTGCCAGCAGCCAAGCCACAGGGGGAAATCAGCCCCAGCATTTT,CASSQATGGNQPQHF
-,TRBV10-3,TRBJ2-1,-,TGTGCCATCAGTGAGGCCACTAGGGATGAGCAGTTCTTC,CAISEATRDEQFF
-,TRBV5-1,TRBJ2-7,-,TGCGCCAGCAGCGAGGGACACCCCTACGAGCAGTACTTC,CASSEGHPYEQYF
-,TRBV2,TRBJ2-2,-,TGTGCCAGCTACGTGACACCCGGGGAGCTGTTTTTT,CASYVTPGELFF
-,TRBV6-5,TRBJ1-1,TRBD1,TGTGCCAGCAGTTACTCCCCAGGGGGGTACACTGAAGCTTTCTTT,CASSYSPGGYTEAFF
-,TRBV10-1,TRBJ1-6,-,TGCGCCAGCAGCCCCGGGCCTCCAGCACCCCTCCACTTT,CASSPGPPAPLHF
once,TRBV4-1,TRBJ2-7,TRBD2,TGCGCCAGCAGCCAACATAGCGGGGGAGCCTACGAGCAGTACTTC,CASSQHSGGAYEQYF
-,TRBV9,TRBJ2-3,-,TGTGCCAGCAGCGAGCCCCGTGGGGGGTCAGCAGATACGCAGTATTTT,CASSEPRGGSADTQYF
-,TRBV3-1/TRBV3-2,TRBJ2-2,TRBD2,TGTGCCAGCAGCCACACCGGGACTAGGGACACCGGGGAGCTGTTTTTT,CASSHTGTRDTGELFF
-,TRBV5-4,TRBJ2-7,TRBD2,TGTGCCAGCAGCTTGGCTAGCGGGGTCTCCTACGAGCAGTACTTC,CASSLASGVSYEQYF
-,TRBV27,TRBJ1-5,-,TGTGCCAGCAGTTCCTTCGGGACAACGTATAGCAATCAGCCCCAGCATTTT,CASSSFGTTYSNQPQHF
-,TRBV3-1/TRBV3-2,TRBJ1-1,-,TGTGCCAGCAGCCAAGATGGGGCAGGGGTTCCTAACACTGAAGCTTTCTTT,CASSQDGAGVPNTEAFF
-,TRBV24-1,TRBJ2-1,TRBD1,TGTGCCACCAGTGAACGGACAGGGGTCCATGAGCAGTTCTTC,CATSERTGVHEQFF
-,TRBV25-1,TRBJ1-2,-,TGTGCCAGCAGTGAATATGGGGGGCGGATAGGCTACACCTTC,CASSEYGGRIGYTF
-,TRBV19,TRBJ2-7,-,TGTGCCAGTAGTGTCCAATATGGATCCTACGAGCAGTACTTC,CASSVQYGSYEQYF
-,TRBV7-9,TRBJ1-6,-,TGTGCCAGCAGCTTATCGGCGTCGGGACCTCCTAATTCACCCCTCCACTTT,CASSLSASGPPNSPLHF
few,TRBV25-1,TRBJ1-5,-,TGTGCCAGCAGCGGGCAGGGGAATCAGCCCCAGCATTTT,CASSGQGNQPQHF
-,TRBV19,TRBJ2-5,-,TGTGCCAGTAGTCCCGGGACCGGCTCCTTGGAGACCCAGTACTTC,CASSPGTGSLETQYF
-,TRBV19,TRBJ1-5,-,TGTGCCAGTAGTATCCCAATCGGGGGGAATAGCAATCAGCCCCAGCATTTT,CASSIPIGGNSNQPQHF
-,TRBV14,TRBJ1-2,TRBD1,TGTGCCAGCAGCCAAGCGTTTGTCAGGGGGTTGGATGGCTACACCTTC,CASSQAFVRGLDGYTF
-,TRBV5-1,TRBJ2-7,TRBD1,TGCGCCAGTTCCCCCTCGACAGGGGGCTTGAAGGAGCAGTACTTC,CASSPSTGGLKEQYF
-,TRBV11-2,TRBJ1-2,TRBD1,TGTGCCAGCAGCTTCAACCCCGGGACAGGGAACTATGGCTACACCTTC,CASSFNPGTGNYGYTF
-,TRBV28,TRBJ1-1,-,TGTGCCAGCAGTTTTTTTTCCGACAGGAACACTGAAGCTTTCTTT,CASSFFSDRNTEAFF